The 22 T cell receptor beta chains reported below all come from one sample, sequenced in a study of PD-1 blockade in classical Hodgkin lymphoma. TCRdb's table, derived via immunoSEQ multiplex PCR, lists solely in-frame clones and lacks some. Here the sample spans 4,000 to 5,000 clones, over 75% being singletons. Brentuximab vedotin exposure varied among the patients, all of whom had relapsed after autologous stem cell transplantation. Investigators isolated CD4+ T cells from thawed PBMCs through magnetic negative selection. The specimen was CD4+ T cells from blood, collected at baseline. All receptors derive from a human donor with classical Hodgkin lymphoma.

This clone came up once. The CDR3 sequence is CASSYVRADTQYF. The CDR3 DNA reads as TGCGCCAGCAGCTACGTGCGCGCAGATACGCAGTATTTT. The J gene is TRBJ2-3, the V gene TRBV5-1; no definite D call. The V end was cut by 3 bases, the J end by 4 bases, with 9 bases between. The CDR3 sequence is 13 residues long. CDR1 is SGHRS, CDR2 YFSETQ, per germline.

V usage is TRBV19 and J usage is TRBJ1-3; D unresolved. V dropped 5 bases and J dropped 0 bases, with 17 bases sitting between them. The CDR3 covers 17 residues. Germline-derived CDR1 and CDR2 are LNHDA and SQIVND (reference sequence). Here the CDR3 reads CASSGFYGGNSGNTIYF. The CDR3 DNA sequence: TGTGCCAGTAGTGGTTTTTACGGCGGAAACTCTGGAAACACCATATATTTT.

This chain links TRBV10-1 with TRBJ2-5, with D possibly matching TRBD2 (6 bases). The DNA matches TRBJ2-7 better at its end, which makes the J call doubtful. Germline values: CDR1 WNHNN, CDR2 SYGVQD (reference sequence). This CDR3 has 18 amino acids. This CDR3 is CASSEPGGTPKFPYEQYF. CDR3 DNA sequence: TGCGCCAGCAGTGAGCCGGGTGGGACTCCTAAGTTCCCTTACGAGCAGTACTTC.

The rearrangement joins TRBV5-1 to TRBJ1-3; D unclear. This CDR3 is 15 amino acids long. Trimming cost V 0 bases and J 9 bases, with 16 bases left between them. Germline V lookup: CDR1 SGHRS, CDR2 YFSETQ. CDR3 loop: CASSLEAGSVGTIYF. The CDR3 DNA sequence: TGCGCCAGCAGCTTGGAAGCAGGTAGCGTCGGCACCATATATTTT.

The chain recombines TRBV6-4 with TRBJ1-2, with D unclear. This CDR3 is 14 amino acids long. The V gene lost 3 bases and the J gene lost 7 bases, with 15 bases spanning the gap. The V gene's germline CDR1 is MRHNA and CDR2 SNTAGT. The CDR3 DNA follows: TGTGCCAGCAGTGATCTCCGCCCCGTTGGTGGCTACACCTTC. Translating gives CASSDLRPVGGYTF.

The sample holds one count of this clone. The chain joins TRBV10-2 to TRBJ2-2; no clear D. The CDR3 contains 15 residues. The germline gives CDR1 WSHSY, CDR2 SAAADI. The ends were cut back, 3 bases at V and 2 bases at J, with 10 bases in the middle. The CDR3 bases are TGCGCCAGCAGTGACAGATGGAGAAACACCGGGGAGCTGTTTTTT. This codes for CASSDRWRNTGELFF.

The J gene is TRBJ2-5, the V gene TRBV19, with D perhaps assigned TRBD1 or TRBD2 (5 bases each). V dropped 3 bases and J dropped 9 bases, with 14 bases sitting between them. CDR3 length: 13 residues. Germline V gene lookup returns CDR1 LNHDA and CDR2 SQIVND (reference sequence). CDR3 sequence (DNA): TGTGCCAGTAGTATGGGGGTAGGCGGAGCCCAGTACTTC. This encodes CASSMGVGGAQYF.

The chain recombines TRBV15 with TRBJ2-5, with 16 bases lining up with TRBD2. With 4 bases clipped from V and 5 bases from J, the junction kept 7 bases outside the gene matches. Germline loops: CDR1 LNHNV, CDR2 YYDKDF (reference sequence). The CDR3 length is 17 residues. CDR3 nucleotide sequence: TGTGCCACCAGCAAAGGGACTAGCGGGGGGGCCGGGGAGACCCAGTACTTC. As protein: CATSKGTSGGAGETQYF.

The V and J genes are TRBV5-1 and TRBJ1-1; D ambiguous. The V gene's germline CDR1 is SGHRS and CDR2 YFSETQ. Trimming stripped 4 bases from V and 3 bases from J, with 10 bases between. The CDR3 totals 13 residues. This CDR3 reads CASSAGVDTEAFF. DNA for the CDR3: TGCGCCAGCAGCGCGGGTGTCGACACTGAAGCTTTCTTT.

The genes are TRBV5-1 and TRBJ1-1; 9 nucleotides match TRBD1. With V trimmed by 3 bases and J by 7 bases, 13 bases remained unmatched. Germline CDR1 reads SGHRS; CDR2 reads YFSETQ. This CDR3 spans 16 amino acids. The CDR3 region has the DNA TGCGCCAGCAGCTATACTCCGGGACAGGGCTTGAGTGAAGCTTTCTTT. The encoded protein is CASSYTPGQGLSEAFF. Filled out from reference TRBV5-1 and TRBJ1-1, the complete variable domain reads KAGVTQTPRYLIKTRGQQVTLSCSPISGHRSVSWYQQTPGQGLQFLFEYFSETQRNKGNFPGRFSGRQFSNSRSEMNVSTLELGDSALYLCASSYTPGQGLSEAFFGQGTRLTVV.

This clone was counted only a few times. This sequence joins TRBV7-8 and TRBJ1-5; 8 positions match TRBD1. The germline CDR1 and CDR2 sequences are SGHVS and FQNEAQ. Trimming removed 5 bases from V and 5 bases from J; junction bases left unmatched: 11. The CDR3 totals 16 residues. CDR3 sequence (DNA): TGTGCCAGCAGCGGACGGACAGGGCTGGGATATCAGCCCCAGCATTTT. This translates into CASSGRTGLGYQPQHF.

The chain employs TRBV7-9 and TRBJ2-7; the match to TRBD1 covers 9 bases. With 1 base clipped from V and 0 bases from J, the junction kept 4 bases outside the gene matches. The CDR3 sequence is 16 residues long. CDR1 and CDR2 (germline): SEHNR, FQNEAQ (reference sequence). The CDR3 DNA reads TGTGCCAGCAGCTTAGGGGGGACAGGGTTCTCCTACGAGCAGTACTTC. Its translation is CASSLGGTGFSYEQYF.

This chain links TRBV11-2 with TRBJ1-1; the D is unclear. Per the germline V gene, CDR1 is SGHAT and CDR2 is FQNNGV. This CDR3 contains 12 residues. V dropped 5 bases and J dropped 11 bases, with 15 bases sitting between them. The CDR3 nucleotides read TGTGCCAGCAGCCCAGAATATAAGGCGGCTTTCTTT. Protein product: CASSPEYKAAFF.

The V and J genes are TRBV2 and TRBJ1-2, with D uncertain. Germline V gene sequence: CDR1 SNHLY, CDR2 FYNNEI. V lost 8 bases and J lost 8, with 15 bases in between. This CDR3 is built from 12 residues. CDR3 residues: CASAVRYRGYTF. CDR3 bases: TGTGCCAGCGCGGTACGTTACCGGGGCTACACCTTC.

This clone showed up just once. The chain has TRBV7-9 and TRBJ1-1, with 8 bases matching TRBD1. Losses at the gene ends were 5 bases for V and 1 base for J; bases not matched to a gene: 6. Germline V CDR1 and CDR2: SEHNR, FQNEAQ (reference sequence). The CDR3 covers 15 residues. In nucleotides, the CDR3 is TGTGCCAGCAGCGGCTGGGGGACAGGGAACACTGAAGCTTTCTTT. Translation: CASSGWGTGNTEAFF.

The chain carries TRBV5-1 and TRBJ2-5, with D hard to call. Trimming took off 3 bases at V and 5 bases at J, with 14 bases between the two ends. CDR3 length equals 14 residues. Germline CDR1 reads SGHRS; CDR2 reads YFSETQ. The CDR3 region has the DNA TGCGCCAGCAGCTCGGCATCCGGGTTGGAGACCCAGTACTTC. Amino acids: CASSSASGLETQYF.

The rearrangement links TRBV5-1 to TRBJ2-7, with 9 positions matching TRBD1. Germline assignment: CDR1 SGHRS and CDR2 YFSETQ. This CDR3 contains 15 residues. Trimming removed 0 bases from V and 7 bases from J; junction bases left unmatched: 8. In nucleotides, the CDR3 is TGCGCCAGCAGCTTGGGGGACAGGGACGTCGAGGAGCAGTACTTC. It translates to CASSLGDRDVEEQYF.

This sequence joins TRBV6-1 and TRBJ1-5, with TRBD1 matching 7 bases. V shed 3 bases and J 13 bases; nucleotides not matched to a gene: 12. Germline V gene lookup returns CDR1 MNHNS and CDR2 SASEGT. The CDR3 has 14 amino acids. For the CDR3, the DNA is TGTGCCAGCAGTGATTCCGGGACAGCCACCTTGCAGCATTTT. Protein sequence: CASSDSGTATLQHF.

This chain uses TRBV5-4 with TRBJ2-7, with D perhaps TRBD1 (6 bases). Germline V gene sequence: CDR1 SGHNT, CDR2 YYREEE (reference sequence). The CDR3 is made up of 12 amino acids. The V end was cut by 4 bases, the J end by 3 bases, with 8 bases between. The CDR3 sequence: CASSMTGYEQYF. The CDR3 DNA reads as TGTGCCAGCAGCATGACAGGCTACGAGCAGTACTTC.

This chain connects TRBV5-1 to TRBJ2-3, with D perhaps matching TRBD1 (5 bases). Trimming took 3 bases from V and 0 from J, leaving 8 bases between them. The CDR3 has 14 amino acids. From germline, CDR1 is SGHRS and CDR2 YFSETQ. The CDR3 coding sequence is TGCGCCAGCAGCTCGACAGAAAGCACAGATACGCAGTATTTT. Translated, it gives CASSSTESTDTQYF. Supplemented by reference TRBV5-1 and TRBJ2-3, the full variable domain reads KAGVTQTPRYLIKTRGQQVTLSCSPISGHRSVSWYQQTPGQGLQFLFEYFSETQRNKGNFPGRFSGRQFSNSRSEMNVSTLELGDSALYLCASSSTESTDTQYFGPGTRLTVL.

The CDR3 DNA is TGTGCCAGCAGCTTGGTTACGGGGAGGGACGAGCAGTACTTC. Translation gives CASSLVTGRDEQYF. This sequence joins TRBV7-9 and TRBJ2-7; TRBD2 agrees at 7 bases. The CDR3 consists of 14 residues. Germline values: CDR1 SEHNR, CDR2 FQNEAQ (reference sequence). Unmatched junction bases numbered 7, after V lost 3 bases and J lost 5 bases. Filled out from reference TRBV7-9 and TRBJ2-7, the complete variable domain reads DTGVSQNPRHKITKRGQNVTFRCDPISEHNRLYWYRQTLGQGPEFLTYFQNEAQLEKSRLLSDRFSAERPKGSFSTLEIQRTEQGDSAMYLCASSLVTGRDEQYFGPGTRLTVT.

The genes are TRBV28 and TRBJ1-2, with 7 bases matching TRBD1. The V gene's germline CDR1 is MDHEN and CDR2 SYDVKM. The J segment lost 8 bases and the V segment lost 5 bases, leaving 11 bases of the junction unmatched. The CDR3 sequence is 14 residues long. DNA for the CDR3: TGTGCCAGCAGTCCCCCCGACAGGGCGGGAGGCTACACCTTC. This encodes CASSPPDRAGGYTF.